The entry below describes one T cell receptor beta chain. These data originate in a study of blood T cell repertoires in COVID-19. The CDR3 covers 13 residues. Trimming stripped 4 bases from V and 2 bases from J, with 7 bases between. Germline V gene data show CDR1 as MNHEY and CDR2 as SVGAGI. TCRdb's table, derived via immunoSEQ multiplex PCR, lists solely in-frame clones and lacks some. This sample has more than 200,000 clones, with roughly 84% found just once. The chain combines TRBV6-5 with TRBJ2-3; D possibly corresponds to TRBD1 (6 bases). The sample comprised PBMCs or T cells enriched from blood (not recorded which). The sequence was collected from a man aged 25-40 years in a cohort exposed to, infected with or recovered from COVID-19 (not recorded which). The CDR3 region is CASSWTDTDTQYF. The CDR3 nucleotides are TGTGCCAGCAGTTGGACAGACACAGATACGCAGTATTTT.